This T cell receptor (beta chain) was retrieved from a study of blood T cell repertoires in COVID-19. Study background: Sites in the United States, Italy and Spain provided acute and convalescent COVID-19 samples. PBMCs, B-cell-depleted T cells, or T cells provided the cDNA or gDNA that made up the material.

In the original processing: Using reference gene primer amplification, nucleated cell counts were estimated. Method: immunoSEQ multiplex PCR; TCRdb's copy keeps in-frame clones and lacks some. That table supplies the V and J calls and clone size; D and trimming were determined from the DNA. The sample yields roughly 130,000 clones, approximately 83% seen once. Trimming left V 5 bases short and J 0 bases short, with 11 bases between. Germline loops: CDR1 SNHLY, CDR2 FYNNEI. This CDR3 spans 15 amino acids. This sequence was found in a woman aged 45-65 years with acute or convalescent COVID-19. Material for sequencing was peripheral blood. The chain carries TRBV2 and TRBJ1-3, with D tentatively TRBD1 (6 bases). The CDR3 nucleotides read TGTGCCAGCAGTTTCAGGGACAACTCTGGAAACACCATATATTTT. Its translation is CASSFRDNSGNTIYF.